Listed below are T cell receptor beta chains from one sample, sequenced in a study of T cell responses to AZD1222 COVID-19 vaccine. The table came from immunoSEQ multiplex PCR; TCRdb's copy has only in-frame clones and leaves some out. The sample lists some 150,000 clones; under 95% were seen once. This specimen was peripheral blood, taken on day 0 of AZD1222 vaccination. These receptors were obtained from an adult in good health. The CDR3 runs from the conserved cysteine through the conserved F or W. The D gene is left open where the match is weak. Expanded clones are given a class, and other clones once, few, many or no size at all.

V	J	length	D	size	DNA	CDR3
TRBV15	TRBJ2-3	13	.	.	TGTGCCACCAGGGACGGAGGCACAGATACGCAGTATTTT	CATRDGGTDTQYF
TRBV7-2	TRBJ1-6	15	.	.	TGTGCCAGCAGCTTCCGAAACAGGAGGAATTCACCCCTCCACTTT	CASSFRNRRNSPLHF
TRBV6-2/TRBV6-3	TRBJ1-1	14	TRBD1	.	TGTGCCAGCAGTTGGGACAGGGCAAACACTGAAGCTTTCTTT	CASSWDRANTEAFF
TRBV5-4	TRBJ2-5	13	.	once	TGTGCCAGCAGCCTCCCGATGGAGGAGACCCAGTACTTC	CASSLPMEETQYF
TRBV28	TRBJ2-7	15	.	.	TGTGCCAGCATCATGGGCGGGATCGGGGCCCACGAGCAGTACTTC	CASIMGGIGAHEQYF
TRBV5-1	TRBJ1-4	15	.	.	TGCGCCAGCAGTTGGCTAGGGATTCCCAATGAAAAACTGTTTTTT	CASSWLGIPNEKLFF
TRBV18	TRBJ1-2	16	TRBD1	.	TGTGCCAGCTCACCGTCGACAGGGGCCGGTAACTATGGCTACACCTTC	CASSPSTGAGNYGYTF
TRBV4-1	TRBJ1-5	15	.	.	TGCGCCAGCAGCCAAGACACAGGGCGCAATCAGCCCCAGCATTTT	CASSQDTGRNQPQHF
TRBV6-2/TRBV6-3	TRBJ2-7	13	.	.	TGTGCCAGCAGTCGGGGGGCCTCCTACGAGCAGTACTTC	CASSRGASYEQYF
TRBV30	TRBJ1-2	11	.	.	TGTGCCGCGCTCGGGGTTTCTGGCTACACCTTC	CAALGVSGYTF
TRBV6-5	TRBJ2-1	14	TRBD2	.	TGTGCCACCCGAGTACTAGCGGGGGTCAATGAGCAGTTCTTC	CATRVLAGVNEQFF